These T cell receptor beta chains were read from a single sample in a study of cytomegalovirus exposure and HLA in healthy donors. Clones were sequenced by immunoSEQ multiplex PCR, and TCRdb holds only the in-frame ones, with some missing. The sample yields 90,000 to 120,000 clones, 74% seen once. The sample was PBMCs. Receptors were obtained from a woman aged 40-49 years in good health and CMV-seropositive. Each CDR3 is given with its conserved first and last residue. The D gene is left open where the match is weak. Some rows mark clone size as missing; the rest say once, few, many or name a class of expanded clone.

D: .
V: TRBV9
length: 18
size: .
J: TRBJ2-2
DNA: TGTGCCAGCAGCGCCCCCTCTGGGACGCGGGAGAACACCGGGGAGCTGTTTTTT
CDR3: CASSAPSGTRENTGELFF

D: TRBD2
V: TRBV4-1
length: 16
size: .
J: TRBJ2-5
DNA: TGCGCCAGCAGCTCTCAACTAGCGGGGGGTCAAGAGACCCAGTACTTC
CDR3: CASSSQLAGGQETQYF

D: .
V: TRBV7-3
length: 15
size: .
J: TRBJ2-5
DNA: TGTGCCAGCAGCTTATCGAGGGCTCGGCAAGAGACCCAGTACTTC
CDR3: CASSLSRARQETQYF

D: .
V: TRBV5-6
length: 16
size: .
J: TRBJ1-5
DNA: TGTGCCAGCAGCTGGGGACATCCACACAACAATCAGCCCCAGCATTTT
CDR3: CASSWGHPHNNQPQHF

D: .
V: TRBV7-6
length: 16
size: .
J: TRBJ1-6
DNA: TGTGCCAGCAGCCTTGTGGTGGGTCGGGCGGGCTCACCCCTCCACTTT
CDR3: CASSLVVGRAGSPLHF

D: .
V: TRBV5-6
length: 16
size: .
J: TRBJ2-1
DNA: TGTGCCAGCAGCCCCTCGAGGAGTAGCTCCTACAATGAGCAGTTCTTC
CDR3: CASSPSRSSSYNEQFF

D: TRBD1
V: TRBV6-6
length: 16
size: .
J: TRBJ1-6
DNA: TGTGCCAGCAGTTACTCGGGACAGAACTCCGATTCACCCCTCCACTTT
CDR3: CASSYSGQNSDSPLHF

D: .
V: TRBV5-1
length: 15
size: once
J: TRBJ2-7
DNA: TGCGCCAGCAGCTTGGGACATACCAGCTCCTACGAGCAGTACTTC
CDR3: CASSLGHTSSYEQYF

D: .
V: TRBV18
length: 14
size: few
J: TRBJ1-1
DNA: TGTGCCAGCTCTCGAGGGAAGGGGAACACTGAAGCTTTCTTT
CDR3: CASSRGKGNTEAFF

D: .
V: TRBV30
length: 12
size: .
J: TRBJ2-7
DNA: TGTGCCTGGAGTGTACGACGGCACAGGCAGTACTTC
CDR3: CAWSVRRHRQYF

D: TRBD1
V: TRBV13
length: 14
size: .
J: TRBJ1-2
DNA: TGTGCCAGCAGCCCCAGGGGGCTCGGGTATGGCTACACCTTC
CDR3: CASSPRGLGYGYTF

D: .
V: TRBV30
length: 15
size: .
J: TRBJ1-1
DNA: TGTGCCTGGAGCCGCAGGAGGGGAATGAACACTGAAGCTTTCTTT
CDR3: CAWSRRRGMNTEAFF

D: .
V: TRBV7-9
length: 14
size: .
J: TRBJ2-1
DNA: TGTGCCAGCAGCTTTGTAGGTTCGCTAGCGGAGCAGTTCTTC
CDR3: CASSFVGSLAEQFF

D: TRBD1
V: TRBV19
length: 13
size: .
J: TRBJ1-2
DNA: TGTGCCAGTAGTAGGACAGGGAGGAATGGCTACACCTTC
CDR3: CASSRTGRNGYTF

D: TRBD2
V: TRBV5-1
length: 16
size: .
J: TRBJ2-3
DNA: TGCGCCAGCACTAGACTAGCGGGGGACCTCACAGATACGCAGTATTTT
CDR3: CASTRLAGDLTDTQYF

D: TRBD1
V: TRBV5-1
length: 15
size: .
J: TRBJ1-4
DNA: TGCGCCAGCACCTACTCCGGGACAGGGAATGAAAAACTGTTTTTT
CDR3: CASTYSGTGNEKLFF

D: .
V: TRBV19
length: 15
size: .
J: TRBJ2-3
DNA: TGTGCCAGTAGCAGGGGCGGGTCTAGCACAGATACGCAGTATTTT
CDR3: CASSRGGSSTDTQYF

D: TRBD2
V: TRBV6-6
length: 14
size: .
J: TRBJ2-3
DNA: TGTGCCATAGCACGGGGGGGTAGCACAGATACGCAGTATTTT
CDR3: CAIARGGSTDTQYF

D: TRBD1
V: TRBV15
length: 14
size: .
J: TRBJ1-6
DNA: TGTGCCACCTCTCTAAGGACAGGGGCATCACCCCTCCACTTT
CDR3: CATSLRTGASPLHF

D: .
V: TRBV19
length: 14
size: .
J: TRBJ1-4
DNA: TGTGCCAGTAGTAAGGAGGGGTCTAATGAAAAACTGTTTTTT
CDR3: CASSKEGSNEKLFF

D: TRBD1
V: TRBV29-1
length: 13
size: .
J: TRBJ2-7
DNA: TGCAGCCCAAGGGACAGGGTAAGGGCGGGGCAGTACTTC
CDR3: CSPRDRVRAGQYF

D: TRBD1
V: TRBV10-3
length: 12
size: few
J: TRBJ2-5
DNA: TGTGCCATACGTGACAGGGAAGAGACCCAGTACTTC
CDR3: CAIRDREETQYF

D: .
V: TRBV19
length: 14
size: .
J: TRBJ2-3
DNA: TGTGCCAGTAATTGGAGATATAGCACAGATACGCAGTATTTT
CDR3: CASNWRYSTDTQYF

D: .
V: TRBV2
length: 18
size: .
J: TRBJ1-2
DNA: TGTGCCAGCAGAGCGAAATCCTTGACAGTTTTGGCATTCTATGGCTACACCTTC
CDR3: CASRAKSLTVLAFYGYTF

D: .
V: TRBV13
length: 12
size: once
J: TRBJ1-2
DNA: TGTGCCAGCAGCTTTGGGGGCCGGGGCTACACCTTC
CDR3: CASSFGGRGYTF